The 30 T cell receptor beta chains in this list originate from one sample, sequenced in a study of T cell repertoires in cytomegalovirus infection. MiXCR, applied by TCRdb to the reads, yields one record per CDR3 protein. This table has around 440,000 distinct CDR3 sequences, about 11% appearing once. The sequenced material came from PBMCs. These receptors came from a human donor in good health (CMV status not recorded). Some clones in this sample may be carry-over from other donors' samples.

J is TRBJ2-3 and V is TRBV6-6; D gene ambiguous. V shed 0 bases and J shed 2 bases, with 6 bases lying between them. Germline V gene lookup returns CDR1 MNHNY and CDR2 SVGAGI (reference sequence). The CDR3 runs to 14 residues. CDR3 in DNA: TGTGCCAGCAGTTACTCCCAGGCCACAGATACGCAGTATTTT. Its translation: CASSYSQATDTQYF.

This clonotype was observed many times. The chain combines TRBV12-3 or TRBV12-4 with TRBJ1-1; D is unresolved. V was shortened by 5 bases and J by 0 bases, with 7 bases between the two germline ends. This CDR3 region has 13 residues. CDR3: CASSPQMNTEAFF. CDR3 nucleotides: TGTGCCAGCAGTCCTCAAATGAACACTGAAGCTTTCTTT.

This clonotype appeared many times. The chain carries TRBV7-8 and TRBJ2-5; the D gene is possibly TRBD2 (6 bases). V was cut by 5 bases and J by 2 bases, with 12 bases left in between. Germline V gives CDR1 SGHVS, CDR2 FQNEAQ. This CDR3 is 14 amino acids long. This CDR3 reads CASSLTSRQETQYF. The CDR3 region has the DNA TGTGCCAGCAGCCTGACTAGTCGACAAGAGACCCAGTACTTC.

In the case of this clonotype: This may stem from a read error, because a much larger clone lies one nucleotide away. This sequence joins TRBV19 and TRBJ1-2; no firm D call. The germline V and J ends were trimmed by 9 bases and 3 bases, with 20 bases remaining between them. The CDR3 totals 15 residues. Germline V gene sequence: CDR1 LNHDA, CDR2 SQIVND (reference sequence). CDR3 residues: CARSALTGMDYGYTF. The CDR3 nucleotides are TGTGCCAGAAGTGCCCTAACGGGGATGGACTATGGCTACACCTTC.

This clonotype occurred many times. The chain couples TRBV10-3 to TRBJ1-2; TRBD1 is a possible D gene (5 bases). V lost 3 bases and J lost 8, with 13 bases in between. Germline lookup yields CDR1 ENHRY and CDR2 SYGVKD. The CDR3 length is 13 residues. The CDR3 is CAISEWGGNGYTF. The DNA of the CDR3 is TGTGCCATCAGTGAATGGGGGGGAAACGGCTACACCTTC.

This clonotype was observed at least ten times. CDR3 amino acids: CASSRDRHSGNTIYF. As DNA, the CDR3 is TGTGCCAGCAGTCGGGACAGACACTCTGGAAACACCATATATTTT. V usage is TRBV6-1 and J usage is TRBJ1-3, with 7 positions matching TRBD1. CDR1 is MNHNS and CDR2 is SASEGT in the germline V gene. V lost 5 bases and J lost 0; bases outside the gene matches: 4. The CDR3 runs to 15 residues.

This clonotype was seen a handful of times. The chain joins TRBV25-1 to TRBJ1-3, with a weak D call TRBD1 (5 bases). Germline V gene data show CDR1 as MGHDK and CDR2 as SYGVNS. The CDR3 has 14 amino acids. The germline V and J ends were trimmed by 5 bases and 6 bases, with 14 bases remaining between them. The CDR3 reads CASSPAGNVNTIYF. Here the CDR3 DNA reads TGTGCCAGCAGTCCGGCAGGGAACGTAAACACCATATATTTT.

This clonotype appeared many times. This chain connects TRBV6-1 to TRBJ1-5; no clear D gene. Germline CDR1 and CDR2: MNHNS and SASEGT. There are 15 residues in the CDR3. V was pared by 7 bases and J by 0 bases, with 13 bases between. CDR3 coding DNA: TGTGCCAGCATGAGGGTGTCGAATAGCAATCAGCCCCAGCATTTT. This translates into CASMRVSNSNQPQHF.

This clonotype occurred many times. This chain joins TRBV6-1 and TRBJ2-5; 11 bases agree with TRBD2. This CDR3 spans 14 amino acids. The V gene's germline CDR1 is MNHNS and CDR2 SASEGT. J gave up 4 bases and V 7 bases, and 5 bases lay outside the gene matches. CDR3 in amino acids: CASKVTSGTETQYF. Written as DNA, the CDR3 is TGTGCCAGCAAGGTGACTAGCGGGACAGAGACCCAGTACTTC.

This clonotype showed up many times. The rearrangement links TRBV7-8 to TRBJ2-1; 13 nucleotides align to TRBD2. From germline, CDR1 is SGHVS and CDR2 FQNEAQ. V shed 5 bases and J 9 bases; nucleotides not matched to a gene: 7. The CDR3 length is 15 residues. The CDR3 region is CASSPGLAGALEQFF. The DNA of the CDR3 is TGTGCCAGCAGCCCCGGACTAGCGGGAGCCCTTGAGCAGTTCTTC.

The chain combines TRBV27 with TRBJ2-7, with TRBD1 matching 11 bases. This CDR3 spans 15 amino acids. V trimming: 4 bases; J trimming: 2 bases; junction bases outside the gene matches: 4. From germline, CDR1 is MNHEY and CDR2 SMNVEV (reference sequence). CDR3 in DNA: TGTGCCAGCAGTTCGCGGACAGGGGGCACCTACGAGCAGTACTTC. Its translation is CASSSRTGGTYEQYF.

This clonotype occurred many times. The J gene is TRBJ2-2, the V gene TRBV7-3; 12 bases map to TRBD2. This CDR3 has 15 amino acids. Trimming cost V 5 bases and J 7 bases; bases outside gene matches: 5. Germline values: CDR1 SGHTA, CDR2 FQGTGA. CDR3 loop: CASSGRGLAGGELFF. In DNA form, the CDR3 reads TGTGCCAGCAGCGGGCGGGGACTAGCGGGCGGGGAGCTGTTTTTT. The whole variable domain, filled in from reference TRBV7-3 and TRBJ2-2, reads GAGVSQTPSNKVTEKGKYVELRCDPISGHTALYWYRQSLGQGPEFLIYFQGTGAADDSGLPNDRFFAVRPEGSVSTLKIQRTERGDSAVYLCASSGRGLAGGELFFGEGSRLTVL.

This clonotype was detected many times. The chain is built from TRBV10-3 and TRBJ2-7, with D maybe TRBD2 (5 bases). Germline lookup yields CDR1 ENHRY and CDR2 SYGVKD. The CDR3 consists of 16 residues. The V end was cut by 3 bases, the J end by 2 bases, with 17 bases between. CDR3 amino acids: CAISEAPWESTYEQYF. CDR3 sequence (DNA): TGTGCCATCAGTGAAGCCCCATGGGAGAGTACCTACGAGCAGTACTTC.

This clonotype was observed at least ten times. The V call is TRBV7-3, the J call TRBJ2-1, with 15 bases fitting TRBD2. Unmatched junction bases numbered 12, after V lost 0 bases and J lost 0 bases. The CDR3 runs 22 residues. Looked up from germline, CDR1 is SGHTA and CDR2 is FQGTGA. The CDR3 loop reads CASSLTPPGLAGGPSSYNEQFF. The CDR3 coding sequence is TGTGCCAGCAGCTTAACCCCCCCCGGACTAGCGGGAGGGCCGAGCTCCTACAATGAGCAGTTCTTC.

The rearrangement links TRBV16 to TRBJ2-1; D is perhaps TRBD2 (5 bases). Trimming left V 0 bases short and J 7 bases short, with 7 bases between. Germline-derived CDR1 and CDR2 are KGHSY and FQNENV. The CDR3 covers 13 residues. CDR3 sequence reads: CASSQSSGNEQFF. The CDR3 region has the DNA TGTGCCAGCAGCCAATCGTCGGGGAATGAGCAGTTCTTC. Looking up the rest from reference TRBV16 and TRBJ2-1 gives the full variable domain: GEEVAQTPKHLVRGEGQKAKLYCAPIKGHSYVFWYQQVLKNEFKFLISFQNENVFDETGMPKERFSAKCLPNSPCSLEIQATKLEDSAVYFCASSQSSGNEQFFGPGTRLTVL.

This clonotype was recorded many times. The V call is TRBV12-3 or TRBV12-4, the J call TRBJ1-3; no clear D. Trimming took off 5 bases at V and 3 bases at J, with 8 bases between the two ends. The CDR3 is 13 amino acids. The CDR3 is CASSPPGGNTIYF. In DNA form, the CDR3 reads TGTGCCAGCAGTCCCCCGGGTGGAAACACCATATATTTT.

This rearrangement joins TRBV12-5 to TRBJ2-4; 9 bases match TRBD1. There are 15 residues in the CDR3. The junction had 7 bases not matched to a gene; V was cut back by 1 base and J by 9 bases. Germline CDR1 reads LGHNT; CDR2 reads FRNRAP. CDR3: CASGLDAGTGTIQYF. CDR3 sequence (DNA): TGTGCTAGTGGTTTGGACGCCGGGACAGGGACCATTCAGTACTTC.

This clonotype showed up many times. The V and J genes are TRBV6-1 and TRBJ1-1; possibly TRBD1 for D (5 bases). This CDR3 contains 17 residues. Trimming took off 2 bases at V and 1 base at J, with 17 bases between the two ends. CDR1 is MNHNS, CDR2 SASEGT, per germline. The CDR3 spells CASSEILMTAENTEAFF. Written as DNA, the CDR3 is TGTGCCAGCAGTGAAATATTAATGACAGCGGAGAACACTGAAGCTTTCTTT.

This clonotype has a count of ten or more. This chain links TRBV6-1 with TRBJ2-3, with D perhaps TRBD2 (5 bases). Per the germline V gene, CDR1 is MNHNS and CDR2 is SASEGT. V lost 4 bases, J lost 4 bases, and 15 bases lay in between. There are 15 residues in the CDR3. CDR3 coding DNA: TGTGCCAGCAGTGCTATCCCCGGAGGCGCAGATACGCAGTATTTT. As protein: CASSAIPGGADTQYF.

This clonotype was seen only a few times. The rearrangement joins TRBV5-8 to TRBJ1-1; D is ambiguous. From germline, CDR1 is SGHTS and CDR2 YDEGEE. CDR3 length: 17 amino acids. V lost 5 bases, J lost 1 base, and 21 bases lay in between. CDR3 sequence reads: CASSTKDLMKANTEAFF. The DNA for the CDR3 is TGTGCCAGCAGTACTAAGGACCTCATGAAGGCGAACACTGAAGCTTTCTTT. The variable domain in full, completed from reference TRBV5-8 and TRBJ1-1, reads EAGVTQSPTHLIKTRGQQATLRCSPISGHTSVYWYQQALGLGLQFLLWYDEGEERNRGNFPPRFSGRQFPNYSSELNVNALELEDSALYLCASSTKDLMKANTEAFFGQGTRLTVV.

The chain combines TRBV20-1 with TRBJ2-7; TRBD2 agrees at 9 bases. Losses at the gene ends were 5 bases for V and 6 bases for J; bases not matched to a gene: 11. This CDR3 is built from 14 residues. Per the germline V gene, CDR1 is DFQATT and CDR2 is SNEGSKA (reference sequence). CDR3 nucleotide sequence: TGCAGTGCTTCCCGGGTAGCGGGAGAAGGCGAGCAGTACTTC. Translated: CSASRVAGEGEQYF.

In its sample, this clonotype was seen a few times. V usage is TRBV28 and J usage is TRBJ1-5, with D unclear. V was trimmed by 3 bases and J by 4 bases, leaving 10 bases between them. The CDR3 runs to 14 residues. CDR1 is MDHEN, CDR2 SYDVKM, per germline. This CDR3 is CASSFSGQNQPQHF. The CDR3 DNA is TGTGCCAGCAGTTTCTCGGGTCAGAATCAGCCCCAGCATTTT.

This clonotype was detected ten times or more. The chain recombines TRBV18 with TRBJ1-5, with TRBD1 matching 8 bases. Germline values: CDR1 KGHSH, CDR2 LQKENI. The CDR3 has 12 residues. The V segment lost 6 bases and the J segment 5 bases; nucleotides outside the gene matches: 0. The DNA of the CDR3 is TGTGCCAGCTCGACAGGGGATCAGCCCCAGCATTTT. Translation gives CASSTGDQPQHF.

The gene calls are TRBV20-1 and TRBJ2-2, with 8 bases aligning to TRBD2. V was clipped by 5 bases and J by 5 bases; unmatched bases: 7. The CDR3 covers 14 residues. Germline V gene lookup returns CDR1 DFQATT and CDR2 SNEGSKA (reference sequence). Here the CDR3 reads CSAQSGGGTGELFF. In DNA form, the CDR3 reads TGCAGTGCTCAGAGCGGGGGAGGGACCGGGGAGCTGTTTTTT.

The chain uses TRBV20-1 and TRBJ2-5; the D gene could be TRBD1 or TRBD2 (6 bases each). V lost 6 bases to trimming and J lost 2 bases, with 19 bases between them. From germline, CDR1 is DFQATT and CDR2 SNEGSKA (reference sequence). This CDR3 contains 15 residues. The CDR3 nucleotides read TGCAGTGCGGACCCTGATAGGAGGGGGCAAGAGACCCAGTACTTC. It translates to CSADPDRRGQETQYF.

This clonotype was detected ten times or more. The chain uses TRBV6-1 and TRBJ2-3; perhaps TRBD1 as D (5 bases). CDR1 and CDR2 from the germline V gene are MNHNS and SASEGT. The CDR3 runs to 14 residues. V shed 4 bases and J shed 2 bases, with 10 bases lying between them. Here the CDR3 DNA reads TGTGCCAGCAGTGGACAGATCTACACAGATACGCAGTATTTT. This encodes CASSGQIYTDTQYF.

This chain connects TRBV20-1 to TRBJ2-7; D might be TRBD2 (7 bases). Germline V gene data show CDR1 as DFQATT and CDR2 as SNEGSKA (reference sequence). Trimming took off 2 bases at V and 0 bases at J, with 14 bases between the two ends. The CDR3 is 15 residues long. CDR3 protein: CSARKGGPHSYEQYF. The CDR3 DNA reads TGCAGTGCTAGAAAGGGGGGGCCACACTCCTACGAGCAGTACTTC.

This clonotype was picked up many times. This chain uses TRBV7-9 with TRBJ2-3, with D tentatively TRBD2 (5 bases). Trimming left V 2 bases short and J 2 bases short, with 11 bases between. CDR3 length equals 15 residues. Germline-derived CDR1 and CDR2 are SEHNR and FQNEAQ (reference sequence). CDR3 sequence reads: CASSLPGSATDTQYF. Here the CDR3 DNA reads TGTGCCAGCAGCTTACCGGGTAGCGCCACAGATACGCAGTATTTT.

This clonotype has at least ten counts. The chain links TRBV10-3 to TRBJ2-7, with 8 bases matching TRBD1. Germline values: CDR1 ENHRY, CDR2 SYGVKD. The length of the CDR3 is 14 residues. J was trimmed by 0 bases and V by 6 bases; bases with no gene match: 4. The CDR3 region has the DNA TGTGCCATCAGAAGGACAGGGAGCTCCTACGAGCAGTACTTC. Amino acid sequence: CAIRRTGSSYEQYF.

This clonotype was picked up many times. V gene TRBV10-2 combines with J gene TRBJ1-4; D uncertain. Trimming stripped 3 bases from V and 5 bases from J, with 4 bases between. Germline lookup yields CDR1 WSHSY and CDR2 SAAADI. The CDR3 is made up of 12 amino acids. DNA of the CDR3: TGCGCCAGCAGTGAAGTAAATGAAAAACTGTTTTTT. Encoded protein: CASSEVNEKLFF.